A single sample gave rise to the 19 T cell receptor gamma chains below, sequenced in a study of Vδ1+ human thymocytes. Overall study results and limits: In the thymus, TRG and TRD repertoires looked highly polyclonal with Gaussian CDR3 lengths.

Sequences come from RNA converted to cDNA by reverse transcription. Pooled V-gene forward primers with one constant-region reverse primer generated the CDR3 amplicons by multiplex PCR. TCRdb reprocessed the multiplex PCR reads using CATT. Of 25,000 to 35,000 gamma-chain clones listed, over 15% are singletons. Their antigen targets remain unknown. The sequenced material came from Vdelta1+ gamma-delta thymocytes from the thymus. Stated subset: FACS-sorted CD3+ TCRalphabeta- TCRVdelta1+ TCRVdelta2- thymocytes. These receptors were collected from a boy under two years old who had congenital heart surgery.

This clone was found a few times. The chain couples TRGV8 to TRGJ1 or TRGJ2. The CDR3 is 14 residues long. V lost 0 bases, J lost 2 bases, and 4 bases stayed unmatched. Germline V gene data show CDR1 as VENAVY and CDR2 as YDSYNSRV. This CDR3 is CATWDRPHYYKKLF. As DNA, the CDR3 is TGTGCCACCTGGGATAGGCCCCATTATTATAAGAAACTCTTT.

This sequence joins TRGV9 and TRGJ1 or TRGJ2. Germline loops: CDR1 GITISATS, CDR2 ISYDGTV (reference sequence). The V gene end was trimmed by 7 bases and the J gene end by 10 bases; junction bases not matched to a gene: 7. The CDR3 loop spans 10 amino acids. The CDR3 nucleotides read TGTGCCTTGTGCCCCACCAAGAAACTCTTT. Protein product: CALCPTKKLF.

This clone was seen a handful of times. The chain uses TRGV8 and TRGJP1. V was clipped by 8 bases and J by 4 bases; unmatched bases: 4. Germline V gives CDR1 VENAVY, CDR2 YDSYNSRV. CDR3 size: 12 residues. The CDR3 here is CATLVTGWFKIF. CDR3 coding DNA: TGTGCCACCTTGGTCACTGGTTGGTTCAAGATATTT.

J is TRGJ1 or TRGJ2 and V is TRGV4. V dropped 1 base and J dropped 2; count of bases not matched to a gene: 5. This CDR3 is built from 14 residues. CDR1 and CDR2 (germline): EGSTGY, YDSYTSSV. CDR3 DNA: TGTGCCACCTGGGATGGTAAGGATTATTATAAGAAACTCTTT. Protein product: CATWDGKDYYKKLF.

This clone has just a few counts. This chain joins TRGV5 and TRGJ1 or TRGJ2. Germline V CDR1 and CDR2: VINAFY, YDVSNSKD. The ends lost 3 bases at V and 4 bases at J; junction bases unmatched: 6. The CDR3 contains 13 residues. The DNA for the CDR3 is TGTGCCACCTGGGACTGCCCATATTATAAGAAACTCTTT. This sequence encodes CATWDCPYYKKLF.

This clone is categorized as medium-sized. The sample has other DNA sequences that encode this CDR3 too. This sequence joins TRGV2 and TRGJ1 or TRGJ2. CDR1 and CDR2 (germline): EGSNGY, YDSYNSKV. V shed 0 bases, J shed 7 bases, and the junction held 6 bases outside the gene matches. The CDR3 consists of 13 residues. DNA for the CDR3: TGTGCCACCTGGGACGGGCCGAGGTATAAGAAACTCTTT. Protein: CATWDGPRYKKLF.

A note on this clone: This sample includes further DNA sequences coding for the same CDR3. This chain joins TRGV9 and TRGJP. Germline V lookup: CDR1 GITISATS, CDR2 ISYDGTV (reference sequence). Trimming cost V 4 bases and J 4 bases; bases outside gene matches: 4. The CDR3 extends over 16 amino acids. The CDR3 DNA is TGTGCCTTGTGGGACCCACAAGAGTTGGGCAAAAAAATCAAGGTATTT. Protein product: CALWDPQELGKKIKVF.

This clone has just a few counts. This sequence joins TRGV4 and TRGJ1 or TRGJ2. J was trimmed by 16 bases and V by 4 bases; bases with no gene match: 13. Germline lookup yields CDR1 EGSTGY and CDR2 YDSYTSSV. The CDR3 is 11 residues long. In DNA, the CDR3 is TGTGCCACCTGGGACGGGCCTTTGAAGCTCTTT. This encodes CATWDGPLKLF.

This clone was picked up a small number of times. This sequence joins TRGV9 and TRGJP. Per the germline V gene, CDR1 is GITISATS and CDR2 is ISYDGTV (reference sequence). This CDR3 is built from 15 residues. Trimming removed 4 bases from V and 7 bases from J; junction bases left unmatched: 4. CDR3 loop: CALWDLELGKKIKVF. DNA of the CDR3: TGTGCCTTGTGGGACCTCGAGTTGGGCAAAAAAATCAAGGTATTT.

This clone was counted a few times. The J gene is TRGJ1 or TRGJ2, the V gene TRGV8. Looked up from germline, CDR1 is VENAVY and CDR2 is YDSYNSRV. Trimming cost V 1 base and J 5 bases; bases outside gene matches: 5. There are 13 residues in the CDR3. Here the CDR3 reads CATWDSLNYKKLF. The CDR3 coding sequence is TGTGCCACCTGGGATAGCTTGAATTATAAGAAACTCTTT.

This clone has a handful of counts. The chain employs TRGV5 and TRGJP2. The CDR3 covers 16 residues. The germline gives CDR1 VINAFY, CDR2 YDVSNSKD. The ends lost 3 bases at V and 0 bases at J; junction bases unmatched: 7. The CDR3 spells CATWDPSYSSDWIKTF. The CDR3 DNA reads TGTGCCACCTGGGACCCCTCCTATAGTAGTGATTGGATCAAGACGTTT.

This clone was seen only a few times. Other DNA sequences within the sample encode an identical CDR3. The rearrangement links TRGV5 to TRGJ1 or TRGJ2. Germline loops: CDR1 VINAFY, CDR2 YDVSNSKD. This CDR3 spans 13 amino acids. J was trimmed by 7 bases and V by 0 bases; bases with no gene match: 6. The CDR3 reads CATWDRPGYKKLF. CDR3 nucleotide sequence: TGTGCCACCTGGGACAGGCCCGGATATAAGAAACTCTTT.

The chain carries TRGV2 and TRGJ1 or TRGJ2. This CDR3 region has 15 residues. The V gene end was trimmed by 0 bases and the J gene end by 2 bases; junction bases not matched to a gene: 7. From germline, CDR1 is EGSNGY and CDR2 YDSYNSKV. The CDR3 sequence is CATWDGRADYYKKLF. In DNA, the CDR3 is TGTGCCACCTGGGACGGGCGTGCGGATTATTATAAGAAACTCTTT.

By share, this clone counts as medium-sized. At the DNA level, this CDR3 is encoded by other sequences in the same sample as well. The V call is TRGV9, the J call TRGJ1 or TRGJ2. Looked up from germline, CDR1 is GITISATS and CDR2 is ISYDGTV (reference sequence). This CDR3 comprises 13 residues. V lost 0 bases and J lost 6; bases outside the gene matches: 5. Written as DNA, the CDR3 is TGTGCCTTGTGGGAGGTGCAGGCTTATAAGAAACTCTTT. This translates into CALWEVQAYKKLF.

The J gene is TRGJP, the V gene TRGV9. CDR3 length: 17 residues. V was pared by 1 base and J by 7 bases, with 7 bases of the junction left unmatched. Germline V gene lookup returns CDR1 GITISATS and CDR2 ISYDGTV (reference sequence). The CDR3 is CALWEVAFELGKKIKVF. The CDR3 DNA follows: TGTGCCTTGTGGGAGGTCGCCTTCGAGTTGGGCAAAAAAATCAAGGTATTT.

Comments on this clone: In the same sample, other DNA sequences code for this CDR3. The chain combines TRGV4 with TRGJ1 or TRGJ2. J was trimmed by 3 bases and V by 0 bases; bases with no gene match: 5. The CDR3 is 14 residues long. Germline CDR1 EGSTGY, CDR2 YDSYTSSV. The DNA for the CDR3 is TGTGCCACCTGGGATGGGCCGCCTTATTATAAGAAACTCTTT. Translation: CATWDGPPYYKKLF.

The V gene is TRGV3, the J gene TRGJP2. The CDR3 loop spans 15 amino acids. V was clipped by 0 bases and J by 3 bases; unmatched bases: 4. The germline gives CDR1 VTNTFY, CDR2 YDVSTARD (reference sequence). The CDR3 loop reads CATWDRLRSDWIKTF. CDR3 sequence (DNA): TGTGCCACCTGGGACAGGCTGCGTAGTGATTGGATCAAGACGTTT.

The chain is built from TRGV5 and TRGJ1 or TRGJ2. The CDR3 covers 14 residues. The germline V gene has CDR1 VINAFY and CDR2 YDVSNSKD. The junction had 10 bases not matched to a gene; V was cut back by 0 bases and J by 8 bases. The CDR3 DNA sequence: TGTGCCACCTGGGACAGGCCCCGTTGTGATAAGAAACTCTTT. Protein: CATWDRPRCDKKLF.

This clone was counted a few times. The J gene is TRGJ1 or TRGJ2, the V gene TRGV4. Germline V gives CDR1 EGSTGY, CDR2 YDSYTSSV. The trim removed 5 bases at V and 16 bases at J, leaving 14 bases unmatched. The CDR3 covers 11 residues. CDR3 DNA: TGTGCCACCTGGGTATCCTCTAGTTTGCTCTTT. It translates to CATWVSSSLLF.